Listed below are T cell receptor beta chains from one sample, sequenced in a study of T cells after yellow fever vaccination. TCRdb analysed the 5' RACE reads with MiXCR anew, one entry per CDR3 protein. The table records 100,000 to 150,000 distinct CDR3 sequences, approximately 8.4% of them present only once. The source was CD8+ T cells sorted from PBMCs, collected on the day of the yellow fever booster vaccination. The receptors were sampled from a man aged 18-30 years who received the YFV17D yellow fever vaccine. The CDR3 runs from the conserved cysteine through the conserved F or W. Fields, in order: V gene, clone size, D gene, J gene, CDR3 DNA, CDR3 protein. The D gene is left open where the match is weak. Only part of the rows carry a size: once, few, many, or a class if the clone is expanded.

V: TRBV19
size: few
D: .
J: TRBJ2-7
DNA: TGTGCCAGTAGTCCCCTAGGAGGGAATCGGGGCTACGAGCAGTACTTC
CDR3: CASSPLGGNRGYEQYF

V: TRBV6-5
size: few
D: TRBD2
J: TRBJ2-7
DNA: TGTGCCAGCAGTTACTACGGGGGGGCCCAGAGTGAGCAGTACTTC
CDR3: CASSYYGGAQSEQYF

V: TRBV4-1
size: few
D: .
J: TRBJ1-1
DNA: TGCGCCAGCAGCCAAGACCCCGAGAACACTGAAGCTTTCTTT
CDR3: CASSQDPENTEAFF

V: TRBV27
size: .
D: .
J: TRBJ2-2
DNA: TGTGCCAGCAGTCCGGGACACAACACCGGGGAGCTGTTTTTT
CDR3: CASSPGHNTGELFF

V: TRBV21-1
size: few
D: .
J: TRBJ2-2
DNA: TGTGCCAGCAGCAACTCGACAGCTACCGGGGAGCTGTTTTTT
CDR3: CASSNSTATGELFF

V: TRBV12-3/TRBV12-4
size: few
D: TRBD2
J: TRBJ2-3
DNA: TGTGCCAGCACCTTACTAGCGGGGGCCACAGATACGCAGTATTTT
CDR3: CASTLLAGATDTQYF

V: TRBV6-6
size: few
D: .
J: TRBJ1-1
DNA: TGTGCCAGCAGTTACGCGCAGGCTATAATGAACACTGAAGCTTTCTTT
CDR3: CASSYAQAIMNTEAFF

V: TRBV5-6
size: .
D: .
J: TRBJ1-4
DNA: TGTGCCAGCAGCTGGGACCGCGGAGTGGAGTTTGGTGAAAAACTGTTTTTT
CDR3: CASSWDRGVEFGEKLFF

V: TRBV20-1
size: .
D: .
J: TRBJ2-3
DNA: TGCAGTGCTCGGACAGGCACAGATACGCAGTATTTT
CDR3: CSARTGTDTQYF

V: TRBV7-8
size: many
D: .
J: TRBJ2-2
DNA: TGTGCCAGCAGCTTAGCTGTCTCAAGATGGGAGAGCCTCCAGTCTCCCGGGGAGCTGTTTTTT
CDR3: CASSLAVSRWESLQSPGELFF

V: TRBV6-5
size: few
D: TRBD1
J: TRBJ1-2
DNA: TGTGCCAGCAGTTACAGGCCAGGGGGCCCCTTCGACACCTTC
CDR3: CASSYRPGGPFDTF

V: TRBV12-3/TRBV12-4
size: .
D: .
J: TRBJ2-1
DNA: TGTGCCAGCAGTTTAGCGAAATTGACTAGACGGGAGCAGTTCTTC
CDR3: CASSLAKLTRREQFF

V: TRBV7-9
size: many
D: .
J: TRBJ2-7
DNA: TGTGCCAGCAGCAGGGACGGCTCCTACGAGCAGTACTTC
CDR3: CASSRDGSYEQYF

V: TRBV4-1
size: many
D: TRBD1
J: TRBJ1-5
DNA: TGCGCCAGCAGCCAAGTACATAGGACAGGGAGCAATCAGCCCCAGCATTTT
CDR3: CASSQVHRTGSNQPQHF

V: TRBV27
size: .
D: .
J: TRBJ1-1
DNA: TGTGCCAGCAGTAATACAGGGCTGAACACTGAAGCTTTCTTT
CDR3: CASSNTGLNTEAFF

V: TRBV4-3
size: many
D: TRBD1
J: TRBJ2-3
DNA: TGCGCCAGCAGCCAGGAGGACAGGGCCCCAGATACGCAGTATTTT
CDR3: CASSQEDRAPDTQYF

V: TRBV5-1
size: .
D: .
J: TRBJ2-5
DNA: TGCGCCAGCAGCGGCGCCGGAAGCCAAGAGACCCAGTACTTC
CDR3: CASSGAGSQETQYF

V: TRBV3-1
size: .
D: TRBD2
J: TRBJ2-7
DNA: TGTGCCAGCAGCCGGTCGGGAGGGCCGAAGTCCTACGAGCAGTACTTC
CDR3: CASSRSGGPKSYEQYF

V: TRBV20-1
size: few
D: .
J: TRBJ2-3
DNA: TGCAGTGCTAAGGACTACAGTTTCCAAGATACGCAGTATTTT
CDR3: CSAKDYSFQDTQYF

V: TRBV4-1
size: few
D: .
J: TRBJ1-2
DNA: TGCGCCAGCAGCCAAGTCCTGGGCCCAGGGGCCACTGGCTACACCTTC
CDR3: CASSQVLGPGATGYTF

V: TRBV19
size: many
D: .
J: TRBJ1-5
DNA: TGTGCCAGCGGGTACAATTCCCGCAATCAGCCCCAGCATTTT
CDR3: CASGYNSRNQPQHF

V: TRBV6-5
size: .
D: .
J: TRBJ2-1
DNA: TGTGCCAGCAGTTACTCGAAGGCCGGGGCGAAGATCAATGAGCAGTTCTTC
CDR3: CASSYSKAGAKINEQFF

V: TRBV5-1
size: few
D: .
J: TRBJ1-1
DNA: TGCGCCAGCAGCTTAGTGCAGGGAGGGAACACTGAAGCTTTCTTT
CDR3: CASSLVQGGNTEAFF

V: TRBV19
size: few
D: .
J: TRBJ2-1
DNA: TGTGCCAGTACGTTGGGGCGCGCAGTCACTTTCAATGAGCAGTTCTTC
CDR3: CASTLGRAVTFNEQFF

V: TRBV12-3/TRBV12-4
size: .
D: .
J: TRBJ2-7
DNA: TGTGCCAGCAGTTTCTCGGGGTTCCACGAGCAGTACTTC
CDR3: CASSFSGFHEQYF

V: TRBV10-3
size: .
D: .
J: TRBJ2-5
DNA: TGTGCCATCAGCCCTGTCCAACAAGAGACCCAGTACTTC
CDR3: CAISPVQQETQYF

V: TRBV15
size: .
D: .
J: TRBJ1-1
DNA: TGTGCCACCAGCAGAGTTCCGGGCACTGAAGCTTTCTTT
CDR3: CATSRVPGTEAFF

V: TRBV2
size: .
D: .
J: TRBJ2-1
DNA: TGTGCCACCTTAGGGGACGGGGCGACCAACAATGAGCAGTTCTTC
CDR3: CATLGDGATNNEQFF

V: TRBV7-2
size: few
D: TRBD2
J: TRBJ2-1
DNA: TGTGCCAGCAGCTTAGGACTAGCGGGGATATACAATGAGCAGTTCTTC
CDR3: CASSLGLAGIYNEQFF

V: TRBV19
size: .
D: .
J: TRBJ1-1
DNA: TGTGCCAGTAGTTCAGGGTTGGTGGGATCTGAAGCTTTCTTT
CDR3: CASSSGLVGSEAFF

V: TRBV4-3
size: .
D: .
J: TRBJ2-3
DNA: TGCGCCAGCAGCCCCAGGGGCCTCACAGATACGCAGTATTTT
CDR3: CASSPRGLTDTQYF

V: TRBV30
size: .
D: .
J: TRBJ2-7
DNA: TGTGCCTGGAGCAGGGAGGACGAGCAGTACTTC
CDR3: CAWSREDEQYF

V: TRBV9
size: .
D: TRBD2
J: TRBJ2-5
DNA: TGTGCCAGCAGCGTATGGGGGGGAGAGACCCAGTACTTC
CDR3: CASSVWGGETQYF

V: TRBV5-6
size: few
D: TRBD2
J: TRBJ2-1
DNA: TGTGCCAGCAGCTTTGGGACTAGCGACTACAATGAGCAGTTCTTC
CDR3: CASSFGTSDYNEQFF

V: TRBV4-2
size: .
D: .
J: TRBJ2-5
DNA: TGTGCCAGCAGCCAAGAGGGAATAGCGAGCCAAGAGACCCAGTACTTC
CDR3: CASSQEGIASQETQYF

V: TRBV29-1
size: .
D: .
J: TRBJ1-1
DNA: TGCAGCGTTGAACTGAACACTGAAGCTTTCTTT
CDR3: CSVELNTEAFF

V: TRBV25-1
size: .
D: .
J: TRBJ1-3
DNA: TGTGCCAGCAGTGAGATCGGGCGAGGCGGAAACACCATATATTTT
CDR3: CASSEIGRGGNTIYF

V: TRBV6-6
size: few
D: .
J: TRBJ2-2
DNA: TGTGCCAGCAGCAGTCCGGAGTACACCGGGGAGCTGTTTTTT
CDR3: CASSSPEYTGELFF

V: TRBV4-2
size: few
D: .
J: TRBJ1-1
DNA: TGTGCCAGCCGACAGTTGAACACTGAAGCTTTCTTT
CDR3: CASRQLNTEAFF

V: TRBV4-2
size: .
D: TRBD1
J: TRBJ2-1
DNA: TGTGCCAGCAGCCAAGATTTTTGGGACAGGGGGCGCCCCTCGGATGAGCAGTTCTTC
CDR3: CASSQDFWDRGRPSDEQFF

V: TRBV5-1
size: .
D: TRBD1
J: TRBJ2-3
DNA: TGCGCCAGCAGCCGCGGAACACTGACAGGGCCTAGCACGGATACGCAGTATTTT
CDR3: CASSRGTLTGPSTDTQYF

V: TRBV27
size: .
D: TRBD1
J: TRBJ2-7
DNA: TGTGCCAGCAGTTTATCAGAGGGACAGGGGCTTACCGAGCAGTACTTC
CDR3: CASSLSEGQGLTEQYF

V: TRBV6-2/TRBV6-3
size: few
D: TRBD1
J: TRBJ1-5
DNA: TGTGCCATCCAGGGACAGGGGGCTCAGCCCCAGCATTTT
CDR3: CAIQGQGAQPQHF

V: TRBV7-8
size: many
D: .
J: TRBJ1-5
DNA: TGTGCCAGCAGCGGGATGAAACTTAGCAATCAGCCCCAGCATTTT
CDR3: CASSGMKLSNQPQHF